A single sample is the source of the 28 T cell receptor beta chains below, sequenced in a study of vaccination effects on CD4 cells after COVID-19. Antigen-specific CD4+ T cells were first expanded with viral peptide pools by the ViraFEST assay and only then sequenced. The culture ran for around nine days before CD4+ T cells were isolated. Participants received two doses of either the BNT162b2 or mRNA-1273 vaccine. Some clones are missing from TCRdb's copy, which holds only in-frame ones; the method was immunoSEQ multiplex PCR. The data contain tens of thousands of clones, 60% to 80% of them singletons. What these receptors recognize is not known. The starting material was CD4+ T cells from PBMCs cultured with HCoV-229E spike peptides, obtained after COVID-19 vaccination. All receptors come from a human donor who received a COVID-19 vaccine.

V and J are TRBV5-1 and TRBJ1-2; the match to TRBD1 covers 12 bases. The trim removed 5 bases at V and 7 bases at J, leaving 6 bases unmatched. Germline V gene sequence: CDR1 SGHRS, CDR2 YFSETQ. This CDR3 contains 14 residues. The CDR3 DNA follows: TGCGCCAGCAGACAACCGGGACAGGGGGCTGGCTACACCTTC. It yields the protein CASRQPGQGAGYTF.

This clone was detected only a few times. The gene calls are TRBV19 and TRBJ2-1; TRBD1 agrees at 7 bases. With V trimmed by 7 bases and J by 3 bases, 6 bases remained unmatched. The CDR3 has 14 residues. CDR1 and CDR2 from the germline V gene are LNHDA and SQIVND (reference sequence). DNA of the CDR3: TGTGCCAGTACCTCGGACAGGTTCTACAATGAGCAGTTCTTC. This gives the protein CASTSDRFYNEQFF.

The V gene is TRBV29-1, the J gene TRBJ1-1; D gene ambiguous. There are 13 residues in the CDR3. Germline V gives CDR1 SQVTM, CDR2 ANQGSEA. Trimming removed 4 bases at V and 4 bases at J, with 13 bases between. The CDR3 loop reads CSVVNGPGTEAFF. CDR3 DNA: TGCAGCGTTGTGAACGGACCGGGCACTGAAGCTTTCTTT.

This chain's CDR3 is CASRRTEETQYF. For the CDR3, the DNA is TGTGCCAGCAGAAGGACAGAAGAGACCCAGTACTTC. This sequence joins TRBV27 and TRBJ2-5; perhaps TRBD1 as D (6 bases). The CDR3 covers 12 residues. Trimming shortened V by 6 bases and J by 3 bases, and 8 bases separated the two germline ends. CDR1 is MNHEY, CDR2 SMNVEV, per germline (reference sequence).

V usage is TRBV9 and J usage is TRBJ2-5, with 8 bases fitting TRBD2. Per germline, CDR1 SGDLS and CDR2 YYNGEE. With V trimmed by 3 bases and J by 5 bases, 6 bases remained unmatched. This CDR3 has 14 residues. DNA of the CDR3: TGTGCCAGCAGCGCCACTAGCGGTGGTGAGACCCAGTACTTC. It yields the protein CASSATSGGETQYF. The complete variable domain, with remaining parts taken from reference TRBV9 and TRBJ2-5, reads DSGVTQTPKHLITATGQRVTLRCSPRSGDLSVYWYQQSLDQGLQFLIQYYNGEERAKGNILERFSAQQFPDLHSELNLSSLELGDSALYFCASSATSGGETQYFGPGTRLLVL.

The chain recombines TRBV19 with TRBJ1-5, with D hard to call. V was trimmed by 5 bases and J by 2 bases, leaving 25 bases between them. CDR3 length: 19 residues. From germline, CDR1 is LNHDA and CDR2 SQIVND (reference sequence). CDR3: CASSPGSGRLLFGNQPQHF. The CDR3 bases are TGTGCCAGTAGTCCTGGTTCCGGACGACTGCTATTCGGCAATCAGCCCCAGCATTTT.

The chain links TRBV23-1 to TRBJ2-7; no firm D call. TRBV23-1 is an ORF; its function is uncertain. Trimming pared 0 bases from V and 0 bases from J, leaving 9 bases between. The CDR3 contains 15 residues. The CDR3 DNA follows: TGCGCCAGCAGTCAATCGATATCGGTCTCCTACGAGCAGTACTTC. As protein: CASSQSISVSYEQYF.

In DNA, the CDR3 is TGTGCCAGCAGTTACAGTAGCGGGGGGGCCAACAATGAGCAGTTCTTC. Translation: CASSYSSGGANNEQFF. The rearrangement links TRBV6-5 to TRBJ2-1, with 11 bases matching TRBD2. CDR1 is MNHEY and CDR2 is SVGAGI in the germline V gene. The trim removed 2 bases at V and 5 bases at J, leaving 5 bases unmatched. The CDR3 extends over 16 amino acids.

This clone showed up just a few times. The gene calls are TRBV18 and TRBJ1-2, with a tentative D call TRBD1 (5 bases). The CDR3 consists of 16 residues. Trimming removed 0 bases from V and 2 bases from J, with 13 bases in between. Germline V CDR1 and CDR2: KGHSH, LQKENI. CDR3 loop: CASSPPVGAGNYGYTF. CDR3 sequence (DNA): TGTGCCAGCTCACCACCCGTAGGGGCCGGCAACTATGGCTACACCTTC.

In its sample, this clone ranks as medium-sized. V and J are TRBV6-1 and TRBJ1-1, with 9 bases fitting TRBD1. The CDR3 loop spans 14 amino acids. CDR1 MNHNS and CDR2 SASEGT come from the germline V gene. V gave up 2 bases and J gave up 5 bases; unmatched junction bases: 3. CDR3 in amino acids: CASSEQTGGTEAFF. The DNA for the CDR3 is TGTGCCAGCAGTGAACAGACAGGGGGGACTGAAGCTTTCTTT.

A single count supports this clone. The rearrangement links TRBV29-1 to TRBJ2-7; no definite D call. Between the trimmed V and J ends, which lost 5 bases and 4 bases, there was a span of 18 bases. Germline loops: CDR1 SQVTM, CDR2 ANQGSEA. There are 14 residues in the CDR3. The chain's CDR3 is CSVKSTAASYEQYF. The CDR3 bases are TGCAGCGTTAAAAGTACGGCTGCGTCTTACGAGCAGTACTTC.

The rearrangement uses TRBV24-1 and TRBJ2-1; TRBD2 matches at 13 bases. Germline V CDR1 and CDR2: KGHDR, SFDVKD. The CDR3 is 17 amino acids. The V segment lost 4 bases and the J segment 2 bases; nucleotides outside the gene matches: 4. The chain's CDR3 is CATSDGLAGVPYNEQFF. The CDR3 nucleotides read TGTGCCACCAGTGACGGACTAGCGGGAGTACCCTACAATGAGCAGTTCTTC.

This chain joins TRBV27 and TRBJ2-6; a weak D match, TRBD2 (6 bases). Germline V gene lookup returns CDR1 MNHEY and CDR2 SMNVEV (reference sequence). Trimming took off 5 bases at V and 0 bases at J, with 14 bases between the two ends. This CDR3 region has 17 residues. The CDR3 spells CASSPGTGVSGANVLTF. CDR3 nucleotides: TGTGCCAGCAGTCCCGGGACGGGAGTCTCTGGGGCCAACGTCCTGACTTTC.

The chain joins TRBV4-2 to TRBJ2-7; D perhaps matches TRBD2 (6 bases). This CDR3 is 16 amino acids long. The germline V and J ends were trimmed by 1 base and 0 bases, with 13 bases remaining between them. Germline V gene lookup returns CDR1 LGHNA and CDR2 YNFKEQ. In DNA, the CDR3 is TGTGCCAGCAGCCAAGGGGGGACTTACGACTCCTACGAGCAGTACTTC. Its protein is CASSQGGTYDSYEQYF.

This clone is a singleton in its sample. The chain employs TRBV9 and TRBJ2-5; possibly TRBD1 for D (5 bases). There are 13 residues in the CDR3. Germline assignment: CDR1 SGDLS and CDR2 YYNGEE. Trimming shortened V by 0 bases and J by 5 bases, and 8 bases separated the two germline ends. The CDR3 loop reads CASSVGQGETQYF. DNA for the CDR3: TGTGCCAGCAGCGTAGGTCAGGGTGAGACCCAGTACTTC.

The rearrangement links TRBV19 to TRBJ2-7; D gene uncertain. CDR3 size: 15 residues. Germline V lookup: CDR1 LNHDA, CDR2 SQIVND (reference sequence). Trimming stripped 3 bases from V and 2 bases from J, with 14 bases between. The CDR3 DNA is TGTGCCAGTAGTATGGGTTTCGTCAGGACCTACGAGCAGTACTTC. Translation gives CASSMGFVRTYEQYF. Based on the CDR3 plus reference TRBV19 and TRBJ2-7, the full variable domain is DGGITQSPKYLFRKEGQNVTLSCEQNLNHDAMYWYRQDPGQGLRLIYYSQIVNDFQKGDIAEGYSVSREKKESFPLTVTSAQKNPTAFYLCASSMGFVRTYEQYFGPGTRLTVT.

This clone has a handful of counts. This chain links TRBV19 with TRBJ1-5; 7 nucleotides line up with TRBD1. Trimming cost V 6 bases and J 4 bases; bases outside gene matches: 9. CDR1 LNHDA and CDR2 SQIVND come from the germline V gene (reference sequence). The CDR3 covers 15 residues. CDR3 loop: CASRRDRIQNQPQHF. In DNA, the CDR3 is TGTGCCAGTAGACGGGACAGAATACAAAATCAGCCCCAGCATTTT.

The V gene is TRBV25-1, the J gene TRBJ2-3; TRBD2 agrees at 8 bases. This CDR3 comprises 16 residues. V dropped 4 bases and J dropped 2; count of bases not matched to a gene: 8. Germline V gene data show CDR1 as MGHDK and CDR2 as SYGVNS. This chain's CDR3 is CASSGATSGITDTQYF. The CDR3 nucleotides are TGTGCCAGCAGTGGGGCCACTAGCGGAATCACAGATACGCAGTATTTT.

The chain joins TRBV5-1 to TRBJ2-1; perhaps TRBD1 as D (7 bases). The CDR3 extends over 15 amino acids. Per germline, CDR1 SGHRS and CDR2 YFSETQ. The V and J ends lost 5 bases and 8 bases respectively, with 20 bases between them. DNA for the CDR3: TGCGCCAGCAGGCGAAACAGGGGACCGGGGGATGAGCAGTTCTTC. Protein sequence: CASRRNRGPGDEQFF.

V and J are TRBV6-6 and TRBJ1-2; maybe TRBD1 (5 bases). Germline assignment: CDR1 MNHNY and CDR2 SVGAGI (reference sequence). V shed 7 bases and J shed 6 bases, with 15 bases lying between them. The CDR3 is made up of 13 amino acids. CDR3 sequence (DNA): TGTGCCAGCACCTTACCGGGACGACATGGCTACACCTTC. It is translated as CASTLPGRHGYTF.

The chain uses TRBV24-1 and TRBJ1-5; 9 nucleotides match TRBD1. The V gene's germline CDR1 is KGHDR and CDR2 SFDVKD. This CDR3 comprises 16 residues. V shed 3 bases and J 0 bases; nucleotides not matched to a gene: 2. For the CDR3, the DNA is TGTGCCACCAGTGATACGACAGGGGGTAGCAATCAGCCCCAGCATTTT. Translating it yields CATSDTTGGSNQPQHF.

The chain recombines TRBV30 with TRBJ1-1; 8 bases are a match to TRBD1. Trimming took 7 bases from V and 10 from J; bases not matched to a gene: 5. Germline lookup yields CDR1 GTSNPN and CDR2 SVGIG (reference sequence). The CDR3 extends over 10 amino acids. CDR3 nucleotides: TGTGCCTCCATTACAGGGGGAGCTTTCTTT. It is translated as CASITGGAFF.

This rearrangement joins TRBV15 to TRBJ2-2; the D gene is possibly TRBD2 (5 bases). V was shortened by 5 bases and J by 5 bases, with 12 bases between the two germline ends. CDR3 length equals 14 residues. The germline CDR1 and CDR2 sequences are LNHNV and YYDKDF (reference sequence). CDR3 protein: CATSPLAVTGELFF. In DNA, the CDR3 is TGTGCCACCAGCCCGCTAGCCGTAACCGGGGAGCTGTTTTTT.

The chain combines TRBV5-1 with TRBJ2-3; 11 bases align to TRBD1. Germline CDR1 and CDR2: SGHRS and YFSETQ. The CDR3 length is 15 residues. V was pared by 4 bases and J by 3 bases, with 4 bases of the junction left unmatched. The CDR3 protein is CASSPGQGATDTQYF. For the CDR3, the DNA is TGCGCCAGCAGCCCCGGACAGGGGGCGACAGATACGCAGTATTTT.

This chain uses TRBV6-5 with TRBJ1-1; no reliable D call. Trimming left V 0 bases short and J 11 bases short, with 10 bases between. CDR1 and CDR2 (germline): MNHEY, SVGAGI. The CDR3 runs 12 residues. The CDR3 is CASSYSRTAAFF. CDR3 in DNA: TGTGCCAGCAGTTACTCCAGGACGGCCGCTTTCTTT.

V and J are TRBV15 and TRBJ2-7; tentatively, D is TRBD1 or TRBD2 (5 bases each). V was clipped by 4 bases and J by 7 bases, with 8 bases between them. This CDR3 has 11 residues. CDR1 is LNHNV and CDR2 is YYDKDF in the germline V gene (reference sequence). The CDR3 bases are TGTGCCACCAGCAACTGGGGGGAGCAGTACTTC. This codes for CATSNWGEQYF.

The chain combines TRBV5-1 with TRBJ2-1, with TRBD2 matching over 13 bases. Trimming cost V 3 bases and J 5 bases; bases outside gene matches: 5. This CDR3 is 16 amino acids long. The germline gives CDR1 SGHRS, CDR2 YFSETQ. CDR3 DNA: TGCGCCAGCAGCTGGCGGACTAGCGGGGGAAACAATGAGCAGTTCTTC. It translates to CASSWRTSGGNNEQFF.

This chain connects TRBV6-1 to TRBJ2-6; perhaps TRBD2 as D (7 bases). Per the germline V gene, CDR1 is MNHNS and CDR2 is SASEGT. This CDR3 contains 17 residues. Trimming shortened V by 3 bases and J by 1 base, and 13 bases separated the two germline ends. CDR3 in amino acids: CASSDRGGGSGANVLTF. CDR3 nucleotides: TGTGCCAGCAGTGACCGGGGAGGGGGATCTGGGGCCAACGTCCTGACTTTC.